The count of the clone carrying this T cell receptor beta chain is one. What it binds is not known. Sequence at one end of the junction differs from germline and may be a read error. The TCR beta cDNA libraries carried unique molecular identifiers. TCRdb reanalysed the PCR reads using MiXCR and keeps one entry per CDR3 protein. The sample holds 820,000 or so distinct CDR3 sequences, roughly 58% seen once. This sample is part of a study of post-analysis software for immune sequencing data. Regarding the study as a whole: Under F measure analysis, samples from one preparation batch co-clustered strongly. Comparison of patients with controls showed roughly five TRBV segments more frequent in patients, TRBV5-6, TRBV5-1 and TRBV20-1 among them.

The CDR3 totals 12 residues. The source material was blood. The rearrangement links TRBV12-3 or TRBV12-4 to TRBJ2-7; tentatively, D is TRBD1 (5 bases). This clonotype was sampled from a girl between 10 and 17 years old with multiple sclerosis. CDR3 DNA: TGTGTCAGCACGACAGATACCTACGGGCAGTACTTC. Amino acids: CVSTTDTYGQYF.